This TCR beta chain derives from a study of cytomegalovirus exposure and HLA in healthy donors. Both 60 Vbeta primers and 13 Jbeta primers went into the PCR. Measured with immunoSEQ multiplex PCR; TCRdb has only the in-frame clones, and not every one. Of 150,000 to 180,000 clones in the sample, more than 75% are singletons; the top ten hold over 10%. The V gene end was trimmed by 3 bases and the J gene end by 5 bases; junction bases not matched to a gene: 10. Looked up from germline, CDR1 is MGHRA and CDR2 is YSYEKL. The CDR3 is 16 residues long. Sequencing used PBMCs. The receptor was derived from a man younger than 40 in good health and CMV-seropositive. This sequence joins TRBV4-1 and TRBJ1-5; 7 bases align to TRBD1. The CDR3 nucleotides read TGCGCCAGCAGCCAGACCCCCGGGACAGAACATCAGCCCCAGCATTTT. It specifies CASSQTPGTEHQPQHF.